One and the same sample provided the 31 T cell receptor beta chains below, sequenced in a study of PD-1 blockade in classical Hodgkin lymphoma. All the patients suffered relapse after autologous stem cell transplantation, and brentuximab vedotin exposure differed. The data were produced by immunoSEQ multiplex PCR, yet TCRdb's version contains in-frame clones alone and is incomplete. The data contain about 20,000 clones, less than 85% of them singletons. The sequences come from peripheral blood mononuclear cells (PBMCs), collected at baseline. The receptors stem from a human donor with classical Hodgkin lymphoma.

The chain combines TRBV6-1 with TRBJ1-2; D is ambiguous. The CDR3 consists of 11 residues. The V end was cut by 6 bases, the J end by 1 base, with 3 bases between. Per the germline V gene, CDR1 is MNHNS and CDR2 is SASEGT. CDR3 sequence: CASSNNYGYTF. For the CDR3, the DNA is TGTGCCAGCAGCAATAACTATGGCTACACCTTC.

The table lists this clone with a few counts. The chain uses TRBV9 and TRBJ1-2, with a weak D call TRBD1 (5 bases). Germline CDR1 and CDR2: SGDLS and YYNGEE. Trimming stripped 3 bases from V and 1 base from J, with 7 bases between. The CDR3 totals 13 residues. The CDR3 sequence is CASSDQGNYGYTF. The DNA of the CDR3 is TGTGCCAGCAGCGACCAGGGTAACTATGGCTACACCTTC.

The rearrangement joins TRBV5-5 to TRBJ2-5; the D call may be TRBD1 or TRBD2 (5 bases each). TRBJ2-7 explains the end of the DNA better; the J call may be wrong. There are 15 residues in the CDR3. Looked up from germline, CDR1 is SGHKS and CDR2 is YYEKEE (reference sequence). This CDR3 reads CASSLVPRDVREQYF. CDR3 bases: TGTGCCAGCAGCTTGGTTCCCAGGGACGTTCGCGAGCAGTACTTC.

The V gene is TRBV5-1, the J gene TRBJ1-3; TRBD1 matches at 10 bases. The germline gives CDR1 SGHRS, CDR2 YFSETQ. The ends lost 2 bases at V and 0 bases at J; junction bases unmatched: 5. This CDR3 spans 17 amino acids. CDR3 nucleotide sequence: TGCGCCAGCAGCTTCTCGACAGGGGGCATCTCTGGAAACACCATATATTTT. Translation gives CASSFSTGGISGNTIYF.

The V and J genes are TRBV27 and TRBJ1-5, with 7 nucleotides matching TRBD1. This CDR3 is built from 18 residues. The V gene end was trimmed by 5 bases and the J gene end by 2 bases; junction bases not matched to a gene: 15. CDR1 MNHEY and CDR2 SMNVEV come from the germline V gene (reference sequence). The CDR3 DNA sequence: TGTGCCAGCAGTAGACGCTGGGACAGTAAAAGAGGCAATCAGCCCCAGCATTTT. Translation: CASSRRWDSKRGNQPQHF.

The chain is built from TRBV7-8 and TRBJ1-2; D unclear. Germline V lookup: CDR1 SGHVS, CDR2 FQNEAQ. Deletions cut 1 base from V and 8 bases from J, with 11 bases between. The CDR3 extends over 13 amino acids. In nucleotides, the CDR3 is TGTGCCAGCAGCTTAGGGAGGGCTGGGGGCTACACCTTC. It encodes CASSLGRAGGYTF.

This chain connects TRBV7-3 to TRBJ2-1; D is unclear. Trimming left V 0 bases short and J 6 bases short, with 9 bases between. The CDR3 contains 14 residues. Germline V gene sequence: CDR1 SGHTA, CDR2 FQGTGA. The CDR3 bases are TGTGCCAGCAGCTTAACGCCTAGTATCAATGAGCAGTTCTTC. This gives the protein CASSLTPSINEQFF.

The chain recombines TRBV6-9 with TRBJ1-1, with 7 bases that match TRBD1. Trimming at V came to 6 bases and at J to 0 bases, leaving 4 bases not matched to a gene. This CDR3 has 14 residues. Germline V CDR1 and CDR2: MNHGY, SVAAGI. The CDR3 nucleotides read TGTGCCAGCAGCCCGACAGGGATGAACACTGAAGCTTTCTTT. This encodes CASSPTGMNTEAFF.

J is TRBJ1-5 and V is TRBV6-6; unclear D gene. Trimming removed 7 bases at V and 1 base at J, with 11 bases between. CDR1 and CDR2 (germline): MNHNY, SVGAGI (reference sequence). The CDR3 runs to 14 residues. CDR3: CASTRGGSNQPQHF. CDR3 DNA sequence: TGTGCCAGCACCCGAGGAGGAAGCAATCAGCCCCAGCATTTT.

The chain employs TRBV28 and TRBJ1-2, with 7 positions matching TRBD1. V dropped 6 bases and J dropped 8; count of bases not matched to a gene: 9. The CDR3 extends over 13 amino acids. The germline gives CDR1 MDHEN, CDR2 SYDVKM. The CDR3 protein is CASRASTGRGYTF. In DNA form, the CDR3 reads TGTGCCAGCAGAGCCTCGACAGGGCGCGGCTACACCTTC.

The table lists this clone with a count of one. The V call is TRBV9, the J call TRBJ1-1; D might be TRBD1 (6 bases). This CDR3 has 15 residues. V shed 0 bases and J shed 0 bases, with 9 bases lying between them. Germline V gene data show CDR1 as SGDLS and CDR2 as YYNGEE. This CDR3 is CASSVDPGVNTEAFF. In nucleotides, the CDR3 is TGTGCCAGCAGCGTAGATCCAGGGGTGAACACTGAAGCTTTCTTT.

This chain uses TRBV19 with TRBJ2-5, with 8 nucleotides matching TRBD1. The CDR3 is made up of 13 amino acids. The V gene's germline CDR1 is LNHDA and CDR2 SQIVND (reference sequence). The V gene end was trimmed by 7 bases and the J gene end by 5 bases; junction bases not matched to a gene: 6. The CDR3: CASKQGAGETQYF. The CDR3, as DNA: TGTGCCAGTAAGCAGGGGGCCGGGGAGACCCAGTACTTC.

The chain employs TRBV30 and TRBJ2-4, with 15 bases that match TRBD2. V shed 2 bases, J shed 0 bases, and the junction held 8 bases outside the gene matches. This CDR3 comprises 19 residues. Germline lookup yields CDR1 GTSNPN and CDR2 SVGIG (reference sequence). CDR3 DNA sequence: TGTGCCTGGAGTATAAGGACTAGCGGGGGGGGCCTAGCCAAAAACATTCAGTACTTC. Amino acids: CAWSIRTSGGGLAKNIQYF. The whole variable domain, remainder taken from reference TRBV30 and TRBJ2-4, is SQTIHQWPATLVQPVGSPLSLECTVEGTSNPNLYWYRQAAGRGLQLLFYSVGIGQISSEVPQNLSASRPQDRQFILSSKKLLLSDSGFYLCAWSIRTSGGGLAKNIQYFGAGTRLSVL.

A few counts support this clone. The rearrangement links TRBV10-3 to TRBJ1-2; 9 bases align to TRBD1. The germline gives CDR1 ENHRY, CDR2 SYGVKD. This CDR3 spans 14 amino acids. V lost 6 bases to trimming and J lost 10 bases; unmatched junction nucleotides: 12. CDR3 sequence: CAIRQTDRGIDYTF. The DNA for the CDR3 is TGTGCCATCAGACAGACTGACAGGGGGATTGACTACACCTTC.

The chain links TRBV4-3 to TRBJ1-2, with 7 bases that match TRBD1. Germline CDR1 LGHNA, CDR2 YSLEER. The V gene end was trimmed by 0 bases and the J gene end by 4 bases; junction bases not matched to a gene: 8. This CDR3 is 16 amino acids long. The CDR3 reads CASSQDPGQAIYGYTF. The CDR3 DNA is TGCGCCAGCAGCCAAGACCCAGGACAGGCCATCTATGGCTACACCTTC.

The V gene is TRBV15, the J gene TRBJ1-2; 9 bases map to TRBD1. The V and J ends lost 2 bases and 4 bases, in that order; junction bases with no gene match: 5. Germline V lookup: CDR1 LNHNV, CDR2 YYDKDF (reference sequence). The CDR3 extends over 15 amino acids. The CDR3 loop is CATSRPGQGAYGYTF. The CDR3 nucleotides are TGTGCCACCAGCAGACCGGGACAGGGAGCCTATGGCTACACCTTC.

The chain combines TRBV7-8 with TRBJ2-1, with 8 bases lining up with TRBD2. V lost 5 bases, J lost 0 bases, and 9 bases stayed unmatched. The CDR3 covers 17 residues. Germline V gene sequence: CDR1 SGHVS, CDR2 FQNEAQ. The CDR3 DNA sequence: TGTGCCAGCAGCCTTCCCGGGGGGGGCCCCTCCTACAATGAGCAGTTCTTC. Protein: CASSLPGGGPSYNEQFF.

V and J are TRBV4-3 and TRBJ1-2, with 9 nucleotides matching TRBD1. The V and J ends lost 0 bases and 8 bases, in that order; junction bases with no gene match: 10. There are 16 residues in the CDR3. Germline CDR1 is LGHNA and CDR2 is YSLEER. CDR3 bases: TGCGCCAGCAGCCAAGAATCGGCGGACAGGGGATTAGGCTACACCTTC. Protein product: CASSQESADRGLGYTF.

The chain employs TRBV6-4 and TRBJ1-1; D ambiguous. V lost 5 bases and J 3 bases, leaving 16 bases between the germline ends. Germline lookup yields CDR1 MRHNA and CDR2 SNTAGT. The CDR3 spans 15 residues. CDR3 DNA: TGTGCCAGCAGTTCAGGAGATCTGAGATACACTGAAGCTTTCTTT. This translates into CASSSGDLRYTEAFF.

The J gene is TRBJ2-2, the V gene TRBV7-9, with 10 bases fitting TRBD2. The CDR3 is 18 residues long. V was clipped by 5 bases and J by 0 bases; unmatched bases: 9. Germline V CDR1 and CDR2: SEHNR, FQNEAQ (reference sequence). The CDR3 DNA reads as TGTGCCAGCAGCGTAATTAGCGGGGGGACGGCGAACACCGGGGAGCTGTTTTTT. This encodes CASSVISGGTANTGELFF.

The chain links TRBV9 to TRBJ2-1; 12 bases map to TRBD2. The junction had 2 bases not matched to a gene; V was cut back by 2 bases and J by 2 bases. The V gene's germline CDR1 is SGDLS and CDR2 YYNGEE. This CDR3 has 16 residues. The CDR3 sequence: CASSVTSGGTYNEQFF. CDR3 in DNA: TGTGCCAGCAGCGTTACTAGCGGGGGGACCTACAATGAGCAGTTCTTC.

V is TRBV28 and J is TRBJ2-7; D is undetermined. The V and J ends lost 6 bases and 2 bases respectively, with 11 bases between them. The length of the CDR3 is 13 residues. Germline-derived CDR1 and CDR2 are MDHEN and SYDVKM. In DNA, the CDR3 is TGTGCCAGCAGCCTTCGGGCCGCCTACGAGCAGTACTTC. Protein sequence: CASSLRAAYEQYF.

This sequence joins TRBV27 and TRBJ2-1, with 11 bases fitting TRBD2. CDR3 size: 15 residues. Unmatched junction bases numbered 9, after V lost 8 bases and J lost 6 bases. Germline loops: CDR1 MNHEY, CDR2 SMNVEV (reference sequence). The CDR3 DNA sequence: TGTGCCAGCGGCACCGGGACTAGCGGCCTCAATGAGCAGTTCTTC. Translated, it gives CASGTGTSGLNEQFF.

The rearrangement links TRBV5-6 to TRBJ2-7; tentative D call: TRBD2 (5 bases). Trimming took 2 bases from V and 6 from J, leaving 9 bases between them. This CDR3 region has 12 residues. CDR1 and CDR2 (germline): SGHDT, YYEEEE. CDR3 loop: CASSLRTSEQYF. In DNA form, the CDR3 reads TGTGCCAGCAGCTTAAGGACTTCCGAGCAGTACTTC. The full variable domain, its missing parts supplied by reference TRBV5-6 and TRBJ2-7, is DAGVTQSPTHLIKTRGQQVTLRCSPKSGHDTVSWYQQALGQGPQFIFQYYEEEERQRGNFPDRFSGHQFPNYSSELNVNALLLGDSALYLCASSLRTSEQYFGPGTRLTVT.

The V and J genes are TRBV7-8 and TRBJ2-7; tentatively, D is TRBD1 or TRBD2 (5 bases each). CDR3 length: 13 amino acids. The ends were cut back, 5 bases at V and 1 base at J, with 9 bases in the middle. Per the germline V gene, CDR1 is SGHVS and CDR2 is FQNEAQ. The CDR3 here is CASSPRGSYEQYF. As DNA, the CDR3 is TGTGCCAGCAGCCCGAGGGGATCCTACGAGCAGTACTTC. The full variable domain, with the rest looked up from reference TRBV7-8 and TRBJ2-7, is GAGVSQSPRYKVAKRGQDVALRCDPISGHVSLFWYQQALGQGPEFLTYFQNEAQLDKSGLPSDRFFAERPEGSVSTLKIQRTQQEDSAVYLCASSPRGSYEQYFGPGTRLTVT.

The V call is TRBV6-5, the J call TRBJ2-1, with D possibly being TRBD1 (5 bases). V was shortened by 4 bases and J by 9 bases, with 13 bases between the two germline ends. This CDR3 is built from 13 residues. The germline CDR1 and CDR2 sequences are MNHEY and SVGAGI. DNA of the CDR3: TGTGCCAGCAGTTTGGCAGGGTTTAGTGAGCAGTTCTTC. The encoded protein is CASSLAGFSEQFF.

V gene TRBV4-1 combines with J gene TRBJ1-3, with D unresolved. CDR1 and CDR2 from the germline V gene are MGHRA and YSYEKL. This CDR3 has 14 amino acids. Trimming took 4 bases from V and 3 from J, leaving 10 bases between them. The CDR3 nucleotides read TGCGCCAGCAGCCTCGGTGGGTATGGAAACACCATATATTTT. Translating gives CASSLGGYGNTIYF.

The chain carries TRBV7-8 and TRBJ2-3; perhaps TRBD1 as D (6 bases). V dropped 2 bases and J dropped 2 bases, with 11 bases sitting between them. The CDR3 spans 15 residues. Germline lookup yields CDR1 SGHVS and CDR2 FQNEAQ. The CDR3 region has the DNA TGTGCCAGCAGCTTATGGGGGCGCGACACAGATACGCAGTATTTT. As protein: CASSLWGRDTDTQYF.

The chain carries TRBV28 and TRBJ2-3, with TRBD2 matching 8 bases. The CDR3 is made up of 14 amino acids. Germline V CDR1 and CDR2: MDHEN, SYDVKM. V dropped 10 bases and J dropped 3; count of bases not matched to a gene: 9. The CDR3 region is CATLRTSITDTQYF. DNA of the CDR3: TGTGCCACCCTCCGGACTAGCATAACAGATACGCAGTATTTT.

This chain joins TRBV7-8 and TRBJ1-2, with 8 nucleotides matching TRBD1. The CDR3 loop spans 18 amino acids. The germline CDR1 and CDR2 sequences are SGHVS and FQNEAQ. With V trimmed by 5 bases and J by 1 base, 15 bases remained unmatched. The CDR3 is CASSPGNLAGGVNYGYTF. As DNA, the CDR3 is TGTGCCAGCAGCCCTGGTAATCTCGCAGGGGGCGTTAACTATGGCTACACCTTC.

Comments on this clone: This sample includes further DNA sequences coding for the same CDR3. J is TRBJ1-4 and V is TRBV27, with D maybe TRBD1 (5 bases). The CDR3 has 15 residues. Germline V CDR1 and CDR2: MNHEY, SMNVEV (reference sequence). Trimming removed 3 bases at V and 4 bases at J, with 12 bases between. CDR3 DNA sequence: TGTGCCAGCAGTTTGGGGGGACGGAATAATGAAAAACTGTTTTTT. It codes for CASSLGGRNNEKLFF. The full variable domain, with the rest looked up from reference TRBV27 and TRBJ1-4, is EAQVTQNPRYLITVTGKKLTVTCSQNMNHEYMSWYRQDPGLGLRQIYYSMNVEVTDKGDVPEGYKVSRKEKRNFPLILESPSPNQTSLYFCASSLGGRNNEKLFFGSGTQLSVL.